The 9 T cell receptor beta chains below all came from one sample that was sequenced in a study of blood T cells in healthy people across ages. The second PCR ran about 6 to 11 cycles with a sample-barcoded 5' primer and J-beta primers. Each CDR3 protein gets one entry after TCRdb re-called the 5' RACE reads with MiXCR. The sample yields roughly 1.5 million distinct CDR3 sequences, under 55% seen once. Sequencing was carried out using blood. The receptors shown here come from a woman aged 18-30 years in good health.

As regards this clonotype: A junction boundary mismatches the germline segment, possibly from a read error. The chain is built from TRBV11-2 and TRBJ2-7; 8 bases agree with TRBD2. CDR3 length equals 15 residues. Germline loops: CDR1 SGHAT, CDR2 FQNNGV. CDR3 loop: CAGSRGLARRNEQYF. The CDR3 DNA reads TGTGCCGGCAGCCGCGGACTAGCTCGGAGAAACGAGCAGTACTTC. Full variable domain (remainder filled in from reference TRBV11-2 and TRBJ2-7): EAGVAQSPRYKIIEKRQSVAFWCNPISGHATLYWYQQILGQGPKLLIQFQNNGVVDDSQLPKDRFSAERLKGVDSTLKIQPAKLEDSAVYLCAGSRGLARRNEQYFGPGTRLTVT.

The rearrangement links TRBV7-2 to TRBJ2-3; D is possibly TRBD2 (5 bases). Germline V gene data show CDR1 as SGHTA and CDR2 as FQGNSA. The CDR3 sequence is 13 residues long. Deletions cut 4 bases from V and 6 bases from J, with 11 bases between. DNA for the CDR3: TGTGCCAGCAGCTCCTGGCCGGGGGATACGCAGTATTTT. It yields the protein CASSSWPGDTQYF.

In its sample, this clonotype was seen a few times. The rearrangement joins TRBV6-5 to TRBJ1-2; possible D gene TRBD1, 6 bases. The CDR3 totals 16 residues. CDR1 and CDR2 from the germline V gene are MNHEY and SVGAGI. Trimming removed 2 bases at V and 2 bases at J, with 15 bases between. The DNA of the CDR3 is TGTGCCAGCAGTTACGAAACAGGGAGTAGCAACTATGGCTACACCTTC. This codes for CASSYETGSSNYGYTF.

This rearrangement joins TRBV28 to TRBJ2-2; 7 bases agree with TRBD1. The CDR3 covers 16 residues. Germline CDR1 reads MDHEN; CDR2 reads SYDVKM. The junction had 12 bases not matched to a gene; V was cut back by 6 bases and J by 5 bases. The DNA for the CDR3 is TGTGCCAGCAGCCCATCCTCCGACAGGGTTACCGGGGAGCTGTTTTTT. Its translation: CASSPSSDRVTGELFF.

V usage is TRBV4-1 and J usage is TRBJ2-1; 10 bases fit TRBD1. The DNA end is more similar to TRBJ2-7, so the J call may be wrong. Germline assignment: CDR1 MGHRA and CDR2 YSYEKL. CDR3 size: 17 residues. This CDR3 reads CASSQESTGGGYNEQYF. Written as DNA, the CDR3 is TGCGCCAGCAGCCAAGAATCGACAGGGGGCGGCTACAATGAGCAGTACTTC.

This sequence joins TRBV27 and TRBJ1-3, with D unresolved. The V gene's germline CDR1 is MNHEY and CDR2 SMNVEV (reference sequence). The V gene lost 3 bases and the J gene lost 6 bases, with 12 bases spanning the gap. The CDR3 runs to 14 residues. This CDR3 is CASSLNIFENTIYF. The CDR3 DNA reads as TGTGCCAGCAGTTTGAACATTTTCGAAAACACCATATATTTT.

The V and J genes are TRBV4-2 and TRBJ1-2, with TRBD1 as a possible D gene (5 bases). V was shortened by 3 bases and J by 7 bases, with 21 bases between the two germline ends. Germline values: CDR1 LGHNA, CDR2 YNFKEQ. There are 16 residues in the CDR3. The CDR3 region is CASSQSWETARRGYTF. CDR3 nucleotides: TGTGCCAGCAGCCAGAGCTGGGAGACAGCCCGCCGTGGCTACACCTTC.

The sample holds a few counts of this clonotype. The V call is TRBV12-3 or TRBV12-4, the J call TRBJ1-1, with D unresolved. The CDR3 consists of 14 residues. Trimming took off 2 bases at V and 1 base at J, with 8 bases between the two ends. CDR3 sequence (DNA): TGTGCCAGCAGTTTATGGCCATCGAACACTGAAGCTTTCTTT. Translation: CASSLWPSNTEAFF.

The V and J genes are TRBV3-1 and TRBJ2-4, with a tentative D call TRBD2 (6 bases). The CDR3 runs to 18 residues. CDR1 and CDR2 (germline): LGHDT, YNNKEL (reference sequence). V was cut by 0 bases and J by 9 bases, with 24 bases left in between. The CDR3 here is CASSQEWAQTSPKSIQYF. The CDR3 nucleotides are TGTGCCAGCAGCCAAGAATGGGCCCAGACTAGTCCCAAGAGCATTCAGTACTTC.